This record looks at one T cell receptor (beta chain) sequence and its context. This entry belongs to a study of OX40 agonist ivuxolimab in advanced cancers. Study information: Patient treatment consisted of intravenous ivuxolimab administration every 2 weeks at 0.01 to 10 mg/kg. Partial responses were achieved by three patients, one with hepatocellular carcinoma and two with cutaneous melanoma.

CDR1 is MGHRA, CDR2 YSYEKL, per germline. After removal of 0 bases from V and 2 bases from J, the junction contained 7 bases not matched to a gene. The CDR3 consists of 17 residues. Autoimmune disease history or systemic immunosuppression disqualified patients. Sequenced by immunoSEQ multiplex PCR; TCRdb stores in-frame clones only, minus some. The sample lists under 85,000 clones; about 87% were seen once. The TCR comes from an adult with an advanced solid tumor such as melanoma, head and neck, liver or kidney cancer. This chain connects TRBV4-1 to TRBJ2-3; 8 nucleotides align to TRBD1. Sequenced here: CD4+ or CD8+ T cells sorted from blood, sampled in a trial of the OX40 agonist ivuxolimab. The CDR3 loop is CASSQDSGQGLTDTQYF. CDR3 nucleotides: TGCGCCAGCAGCCAAGACTCCGGACAGGGCCTCACAGATACGCAGTATTTT.